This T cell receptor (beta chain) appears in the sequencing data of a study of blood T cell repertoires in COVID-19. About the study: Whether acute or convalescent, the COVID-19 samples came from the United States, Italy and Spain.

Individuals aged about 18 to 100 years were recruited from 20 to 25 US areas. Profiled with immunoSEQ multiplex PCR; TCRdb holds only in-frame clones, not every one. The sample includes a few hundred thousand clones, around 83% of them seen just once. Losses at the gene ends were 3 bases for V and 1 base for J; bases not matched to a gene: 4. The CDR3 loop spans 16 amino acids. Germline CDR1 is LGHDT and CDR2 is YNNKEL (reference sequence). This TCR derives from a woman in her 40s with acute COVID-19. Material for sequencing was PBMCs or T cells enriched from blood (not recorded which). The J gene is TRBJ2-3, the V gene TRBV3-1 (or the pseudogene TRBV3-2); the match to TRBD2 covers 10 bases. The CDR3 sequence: CASSHDLAGGTDTQYF. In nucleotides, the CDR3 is TGTGCCAGCAGCCACGACCTAGCGGGGGGCACAGATACGCAGTATTTT.